The 25 T cell receptor beta chains below all came from one sample that was sequenced in a study of early stage breast cancer tumors. Measured with immunoSEQ multiplex PCR; TCRdb has only the in-frame clones, and not every one. The sample holds 20,000 to 25,000 clones; 60% to 70% are singletons and the top ten take about 9.9%. Sequencing was done on a sample of breast tumor tissue. The source is a person in their sixties with breast cancer.

This chain uses TRBV5-1 with TRBJ2-3, with 13 bases matching TRBD2. Germline CDR1 reads SGHRS; CDR2 reads YFSETQ. V lost 3 bases, J lost 5 bases, and 3 bases stayed unmatched. The CDR3 runs to 15 residues. The CDR3 nucleotides read TGCGCCAGCAGCTACGGACTAGCGGGAGTAGATACGCAGTATTTT. The encoded protein is CASSYGLAGVDTQYF.

CDR3 loop: CASSHHSVEQYF. DNA for the CDR3: TGTGCCAGCAGCCACCACTCGGTCGAGCAGTACTTC. The chain links TRBV7-3 to TRBJ2-7; D is uncertain. Germline V gene lookup returns CDR1 SGHTA and CDR2 FQGTGA. The CDR3 runs 12 residues. Trimming pared 5 bases from V and 6 bases from J, leaving 11 bases between. The variable domain in full, completed from reference TRBV7-3 and TRBJ2-7, reads GAGVSQTPSNKVTEKGKYVELRCDPISGHTALYWYRQSLGQGPEFLIYFQGTGAADDSGLPNDRFFAVRPEGSVSTLKIQRTERGDSAVYLCASSHHSVEQYFGPGTRLTVT.

The V and J genes are TRBV4-1 and TRBJ2-1, with D perhaps TRBD1 (5 bases). The germline CDR1 and CDR2 sequences are MGHRA and YSYEKL. V gave up 5 bases and J gave up 5 bases, with 16 bases separating them. The CDR3 is 15 residues long. The CDR3 is CASSGYSQGDNEQFF. DNA for the CDR3: TGCGCCAGCAGCGGGTATAGTCAAGGGGACAATGAGCAGTTCTTC.

This clone came up a few times. This CDR3 is also generated by other DNA sequences in the sample. This chain uses TRBV9 with TRBJ1-2, with unresolved D. The germline V gene encodes CDR1 SGDLS and CDR2 YYNGEE. The CDR3 has 14 amino acids. The V end lost 0 bases, the J end lost 4 bases, and 10 bases lay between the germline ends. The CDR3 here is CASSVDPEGYGYTF. The CDR3 nucleotides are TGTGCCAGCAGCGTAGACCCTGAGGGCTATGGCTACACCTTC.

The rearrangement joins TRBV2 to TRBJ1-5, with 10 bases lining up with TRBD1. V dropped 6 bases and J dropped 7; count of bases not matched to a gene: 18. This CDR3 has 18 amino acids. Germline CDR1 is SNHLY and CDR2 is FYNNEI. This CDR3 is CASSPPRGQGMSGQPQHF. The CDR3 DNA follows: TGTGCCAGCAGCCCCCCCCGGGGACAGGGGATGAGTGGCCAGCCCCAGCATTTT.

The V and J genes are TRBV9 and TRBJ2-3, with D tentatively TRBD2 (6 bases). Germline assignment: CDR1 SGDLS and CDR2 YYNGEE. The CDR3 is 16 amino acids. The V end lost 3 bases, the J end lost 5 bases, and 19 bases lay between the germline ends. The CDR3 DNA is TGTGCCAGCAGCGGGGGAGACGGGGGAATGGGAGATACGCAGTATTTT. The encoded protein is CASSGGDGGMGDTQYF.

This chain links TRBV7-9 with TRBJ1-2; maybe TRBD1 (5 bases). The CDR3 totals 13 residues. The germline CDR1 and CDR2 sequences are SEHNR and FQNEAQ (reference sequence). V gave up 3 bases and J gave up 8 bases, with 13 bases separating them. The CDR3 loop is CASSFPLGEGYTF. CDR3 in DNA: TGTGCCAGCAGCTTTCCGTTAGGGGAAGGCTACACCTTC. Full variable domain (outside the CDR3, taken from reference TRBV7-9 and TRBJ1-2): DTGVSQNPRHKITKRGQNVTFRCDPISEHNRLYWYRQTLGQGPEFLTYFQNEAQLEKSRLLSDRFSAERPKGSFSTLEIQRTEQGDSAMYLCASSFPLGEGYTFGSGTRLTVV.

The chain uses TRBV30 and TRBJ1-5, with TRBD1 identical over 10 bases. The CDR3 length is 15 residues. Per the germline V gene, CDR1 is GTSNPN and CDR2 is SVGIG (reference sequence). The J segment lost 6 bases and the V segment lost 3 bases, leaving 8 bases of the junction unmatched. CDR3 residues: CAWSGGTGESQPQHF. The CDR3 region has the DNA TGTGCCTGGAGCGGCGGGACAGGGGAGAGTCAGCCCCAGCATTTT.

Judged by abundance, this clone is medium-sized. The rearrangement uses TRBV6-5 and TRBJ2-7, with D tentatively TRBD1 (7 bases). Trimming removed 6 bases at V and 10 bases at J, with 19 bases between. Germline-derived CDR1 and CDR2 are MNHEY and SVGAGI. The CDR3 is made up of 13 amino acids. The CDR3 sequence is CASSRRGTVNQYF. CDR3 in DNA: TGTGCCAGCAGCCGACGCGGGACAGTGAATCAGTACTTC.

The genes are TRBV10-3 and TRBJ1-2, with 8 bases fitting TRBD1. Germline CDR1 is ENHRY and CDR2 is SYGVKD. The length of the CDR3 is 13 residues. Trimming removed 7 bases from V and 6 bases from J; junction bases left unmatched: 7. CDR3 DNA sequence: TGTGCCATCAACCCGACAGGGGTCCATGGCTACACCTTC. It translates to CAINPTGVHGYTF.

The chain joins TRBV5-6 to TRBJ1-5; TRBD1 agrees at 8 bases. This CDR3 spans 16 amino acids. The germline gives CDR1 SGHDT, CDR2 YYEEEE. V was clipped by 5 bases and J by 3 bases; unmatched bases: 10. In DNA, the CDR3 is TGTGCCAGCAGTGATTCAGGGGGCTTTAACAATCAGCCCCAGCATTTT. Protein: CASSDSGGFNNQPQHF.

This clone occurred a few times. The chain links TRBV6-6 to TRBJ1-2; D remains unclear. Trimming cost V 5 bases and J 0 bases, with 13 bases left between them. Germline loops: CDR1 MNHNY, CDR2 SVGAGI (reference sequence). The CDR3 has 15 amino acids. CDR3 DNA: TGTGCCAGCAGTCGGAGACCCAGAGCTAACTATGGCTACACCTTC. It yields the protein CASSRRPRANYGYTF.

The chain employs TRBV7-9 and TRBJ2-1; D is unclear. This CDR3 contains 15 residues. Germline CDR1 SEHNR, CDR2 FQNEAQ (reference sequence). The V and J ends lost 1 base and 2 bases respectively, with 9 bases between them. The CDR3 reads CASSLVPPTYNEQFF. CDR3 DNA sequence: TGTGCCAGCAGCTTAGTTCCCCCAACCTACAATGAGCAGTTCTTC. The whole variable domain, remainder taken from reference TRBV7-9 and TRBJ2-1, is DTGVSQNPRHKITKRGQNVTFRCDPISEHNRLYWYRQTLGQGPEFLTYFQNEAQLEKSRLLSDRFSAERPKGSFSTLEIQRTEQGDSAMYLCASSLVPPTYNEQFFGPGTRLTVL.

CDR3 sequence: CASSYHRIVYGYTF. The CDR3 DNA reads as TGTGCCAGCAGCTACCACAGGATCGTTTATGGCTACACCTTC. The chain uses TRBV5-4 and TRBJ1-2; a possible D gene is TRBD1 (5 bases). The V end lost 3 bases, the J end lost 5 bases, and 14 bases lay between the germline ends. CDR3 length: 14 amino acids. Per the germline V gene, CDR1 is SGHNT and CDR2 is YYREEE (reference sequence).

The J gene is TRBJ1-1, the V gene TRBV7-2; a possible D gene is TRBD1 (6 bases). The CDR3 has 17 amino acids. Trimming took off 4 bases at V and 0 bases at J, with 18 bases between the two ends. Germline CDR1 and CDR2: SGHTA and FQGNSA. CDR3 DNA sequence: TGTGCCAGCAGCTCGACAGGTAGCCTCGGAGTGAACACTGAAGCTTTCTTT. Protein: CASSSTGSLGVNTEAFF.

Concerning this clone: One end of the junction is discordant with germline, which a read error may explain. The chain employs TRBV2 and TRBJ1-4; maybe TRBD1 (5 bases). This CDR3 comprises 14 residues. Looked up from germline, CDR1 is SNHLY and CDR2 is FYNNEI. The CDR3 loop reads CAIHRGREEERLFF. The CDR3 DNA reads as TGTGCCATCCATCGCGGCAGGGAAGAAGAAAGACTGTTTTTT.

This clone was observed a handful of times. The rearrangement joins TRBV7-9 to TRBJ2-6, with no clear D. From germline, CDR1 is SEHNR and CDR2 FQNEAQ (reference sequence). Trimming shortened V by 1 base and J by 0 bases, and 4 bases separated the two germline ends. The CDR3 runs 15 residues. The CDR3, as DNA: TGTGCCAGCAGCTTAGACGGCTCTGGGGCCAACGTCCTGACTTTC. This sequence encodes CASSLDGSGANVLTF.

This clone rates as medium-sized (0.01 to 0.1%). This rearrangement joins TRBV7-9 to TRBJ1-1; D possibly corresponds to TRBD1 (6 bases). Per the germline V gene, CDR1 is SEHNR and CDR2 is FQNEAQ (reference sequence). This CDR3 spans 14 amino acids. The V end lost 1 base, the J end lost 1 base, and 7 bases lay between the germline ends. CDR3 in amino acids: CASSLGDTNTEAFF. Here the CDR3 DNA reads TGTGCCAGCAGCTTAGGGGACACGAACACTGAAGCTTTCTTT.

The chain recombines TRBV6-5 with TRBJ1-5, with D unclear. V shed 0 bases and J shed 4 bases, with 10 bases lying between them. The CDR3 runs 15 residues. CDR1 and CDR2 (germline): MNHEY, SVGAGI. Here the CDR3 reads CASSYSIGLNQPQHF. The DNA for the CDR3 is TGTGCCAGCAGTTACTCGATCGGTTTAAATCAGCCCCAGCATTTT.

The chain joins TRBV5-1 to TRBJ2-1; TRBD1 agrees at 8 bases. Trimming took 1 base from V and 0 from J; bases not matched to a gene: 6. Germline CDR1 SGHRS, CDR2 YFSETQ. The CDR3 has 17 amino acids. CDR3 region: CASSLYQGASSYNEQFF. The CDR3 DNA follows: TGCGCCAGCAGCTTGTATCAGGGGGCGTCCTCCTACAATGAGCAGTTCTTC.

In this sample, this clone is large (0.1 to 1%). This chain links TRBV19 with TRBJ2-7, with 13 positions matching TRBD2. CDR3 length: 14 amino acids. Germline assignment: CDR1 LNHDA and CDR2 SQIVND (reference sequence). Trimming cost V 7 bases and J 5 bases; bases outside gene matches: 5. CDR3 amino acids: CASMGLAGSDEQYF. The CDR3 DNA reads as TGTGCCAGTATGGGACTAGCGGGATCGGACGAGCAGTACTTC.

The chain uses TRBV28 and TRBJ2-1; 8 bases map to TRBD1. The CDR3 is 15 residues long. Germline CDR1 MDHEN, CDR2 SYDVKM. Trimming took 2 bases from V and 8 from J; bases not matched to a gene: 8. CDR3 DNA sequence: TGTGCCAGCAGTTTAATCAGGACAGGGTGGGATGAGCAGTTCTTC. Residues: CASSLIRTGWDEQFF.

The chain recombines TRBV6-1 with TRBJ2-7; 11 nucleotides line up with TRBD2. The CDR3 covers 14 residues. CDR1 and CDR2 (germline): MNHNS, SASEGT. Losses at the gene ends were 5 bases for V and 5 bases for J; bases not matched to a gene: 5. The CDR3 loop reads CASSLLAGVNEQYF. In DNA form, the CDR3 reads TGTGCCAGCAGTCTACTAGCGGGAGTTAACGAGCAGTACTTC.

This chain joins TRBV30 and TRBJ1-1; D perhaps matches TRBD1 (6 bases). Germline CDR1 reads GTSNPN; CDR2 reads SVGIG (reference sequence). V gave up 6 bases and J gave up 0 bases, with 11 bases separating them. CDR3 length: 13 amino acids. CDR3 sequence: CACTGLMNTEAFF. The CDR3 DNA sequence: TGTGCCTGTACAGGGCTAATGAACACTGAAGCTTTCTTT.

V is TRBV9 and J is TRBJ1-2; 7 bases align to TRBD1. V dropped 3 bases and J dropped 8; count of bases not matched to a gene: 7. This CDR3 spans 13 amino acids. Germline V gene sequence: CDR1 SGDLS, CDR2 YYNGEE. DNA for the CDR3: TGTGCCAGCAGCGGACACAGGGGTCGGGGCTACACCTTC. This encodes CASSGHRGRGYTF.